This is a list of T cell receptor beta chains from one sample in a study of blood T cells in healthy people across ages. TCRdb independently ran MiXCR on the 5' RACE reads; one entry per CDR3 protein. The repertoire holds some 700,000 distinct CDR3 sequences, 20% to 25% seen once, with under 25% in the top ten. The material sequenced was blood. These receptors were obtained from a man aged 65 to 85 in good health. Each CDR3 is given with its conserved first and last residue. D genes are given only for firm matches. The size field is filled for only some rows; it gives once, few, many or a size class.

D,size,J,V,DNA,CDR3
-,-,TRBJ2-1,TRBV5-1,TGCGCCAGCAACTTGGACAGCGGCACCTACAATGAGCAGTTCTTC,CASNLDSGTYNEQFF
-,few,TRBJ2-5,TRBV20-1,TGCAGTGCTAGAGATAAGGGGGTCGAGACCCAGTACTTC,CSARDKGVETQYF
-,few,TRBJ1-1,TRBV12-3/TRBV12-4,TGTGCCAGCAGTTCAGGGATGGATATAACTGAAGCTTTCTTT,CASSSGMDITEAFF
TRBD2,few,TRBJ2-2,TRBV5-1,TGCGCCAGTAGCGGGGTCTACACCGGGGAGCTGTTTTTT,CASSGVYTGELFF
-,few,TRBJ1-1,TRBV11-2,TGTGCCAGCAGCCCGGGGGACACGCCTGAAGCTTTCTTT,CASSPGDTPEAFF
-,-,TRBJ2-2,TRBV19,TGTGCCAGTAGGAGAGGGACTTCGAACACCGGGGAGCTGTTTTTT,CASRRGTSNTGELFF
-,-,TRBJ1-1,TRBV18,TGTGCCAGCTCACCCGGGCCGGACACTGAAGCTTTCTTT,CASSPGPDTEAFF
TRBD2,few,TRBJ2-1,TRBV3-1,TGTGCCAGCAGCCAAATAACTAGCGGGAGGGCCAATGAGCAGTTCTTC,CASSQITSGRANEQFF
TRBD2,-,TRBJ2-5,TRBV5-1,TGCGCCAGCAGCTTTAGACTAGCGGGAGAAGAGACCCAGTACTTC,CASSFRLAGEETQYF
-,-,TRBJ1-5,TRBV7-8,TGTGCCAGCAGTACTAGTCCTCCCAGCACGGATCAGCCCCAGCATTTT,CASSTSPPSTDQPQHF
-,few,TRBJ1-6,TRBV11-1,TGTGCCAGCAGCTTAAACAGGAATAATTCACCCCTCCACTTT,CASSLNRNNSPLHF
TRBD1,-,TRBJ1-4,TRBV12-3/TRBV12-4,TGTGCCAGCAGTTACAGGGGAGGGGACAAACTGTTTTTT,CASSYRGGDKLFF
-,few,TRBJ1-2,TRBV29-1,TGCAGCGTTGCGGGGAGCGCAGGGGAAGGCTACACCTTC,CSVAGSAGEGYTF
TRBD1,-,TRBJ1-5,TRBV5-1,TGCGCCAGCAGCTTGGCCCCAGACAGGGGGGATCAGCCCCAGCATTTT,CASSLAPDRGDQPQHF
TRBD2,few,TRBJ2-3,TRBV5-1,TGCGCCAGCAGCTCATCGACTAGCGGGGGGACGGATACGCAGTATTTT,CASSSSTSGGTDTQYF
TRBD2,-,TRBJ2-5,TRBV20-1,TGCAGTGCTCCTCGTAGCGGGAGGGGGGAGACCCAGTACTTC,CSAPRSGRGETQYF
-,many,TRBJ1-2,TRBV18,TGTGCCAGCAGTCCAGGGGACTATGGCTACACCTTC,CASSPGDYGYTF
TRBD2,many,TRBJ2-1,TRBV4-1,TGCGCCAGCAGCCAAGAGAGGAGCGGACTAGCGGGAAAAGAGCAGTTCTTC,CASSQERSGLAGKEQFF
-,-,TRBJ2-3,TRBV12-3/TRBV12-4,TGTGCCAGCAGTCAACGGACAACTAGCACAGATACGCAGTATTTT,CASSQRTTSTDTQYF
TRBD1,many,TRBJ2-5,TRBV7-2,TGTGCCAGCAGCCCCGGGACAGGGGTACAAGAGACCCAGTACTTC,CASSPGTGVQETQYF
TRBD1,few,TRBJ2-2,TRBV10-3,TGTGCCATCAGTGACAGGGGAGGACAGGGAAGCCCTGTGGGAAGGACCGGGGAGCTGTTTTTT,CAISDRGGQGSPVGRTGELFF
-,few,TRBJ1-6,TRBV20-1,TGCAGTGCAAAGACCGGGACCCTAAATTCACCCCTCCACTTT,CSAKTGTLNSPLHF
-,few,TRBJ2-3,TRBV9,TGTGCCAGCAGCGTAGCCCCAGATACGCAGTATTTT,CASSVAPDTQYF
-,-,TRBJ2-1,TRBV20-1,TGCAGTGCTTGGCAGACTAGCTCCTACAATGAGCAGTTCTTC,CSAWQTSSYNEQFF
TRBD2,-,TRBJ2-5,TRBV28,TGTGCCAGCAGCCGGCTCTGGCGGGGGCAAGAGACCCAGTACTTC,CASSRLWRGQETQYF
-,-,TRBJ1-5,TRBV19,TGTGCCAGTTGGGAGGGGGATCAGCCCCAGCATTTT,CASWEGDQPQHF
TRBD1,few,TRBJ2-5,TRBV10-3,TGTGCCATCAGTGAGTCGGGACAGGGACAAGAGACCCAGTACTTC,CAISESGQGQETQYF
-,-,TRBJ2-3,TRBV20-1,TGCAGTCCACGAGACGGCGGCACAGATACGCAGTATTTT,CSPRDGGTDTQYF